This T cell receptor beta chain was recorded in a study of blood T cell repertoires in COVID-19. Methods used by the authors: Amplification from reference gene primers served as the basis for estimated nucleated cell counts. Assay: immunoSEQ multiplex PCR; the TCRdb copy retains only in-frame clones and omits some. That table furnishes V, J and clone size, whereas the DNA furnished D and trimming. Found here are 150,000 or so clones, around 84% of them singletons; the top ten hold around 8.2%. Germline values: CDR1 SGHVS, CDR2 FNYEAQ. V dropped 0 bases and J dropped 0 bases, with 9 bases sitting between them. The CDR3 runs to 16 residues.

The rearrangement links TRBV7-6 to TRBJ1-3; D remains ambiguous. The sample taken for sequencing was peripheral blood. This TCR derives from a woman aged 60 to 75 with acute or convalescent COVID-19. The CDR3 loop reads CASSLARQHSGNTIYF. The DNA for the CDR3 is TGTGCCAGCAGCTTAGCGAGGCAGCACTCTGGAAACACCATATATTTT.